These 4 T cell receptor beta chains were all obtained from the same sample, sequenced in a study of neurological immune-mediated disorders. One entry per CDR3 protein, called by TCRdb with MiXCR from the 5' RACE reads. The repertoire holds around 68,000 distinct CDR3 sequences, with over 4% as singletons. Sample: PBMCs. The receptors were sampled from a man aged 50-59 years with multiple sclerosis.

This clonotype was seen many times. J is TRBJ2-2 and V is TRBV7-9; TRBD1 agrees at 9 bases. The junction had 6 bases not matched to a gene; V was cut back by 6 bases and J by 1 base. This CDR3 has 16 residues. Germline CDR1 SEHNR, CDR2 FQNEAQ (reference sequence). The CDR3 region is CASRNPGQGNTGELFF. The CDR3 nucleotides read TGTGCCAGCAGGAACCCGGGACAGGGGAACACCGGGGAGCTGTTTTTT.

This clonotype was found many times. The chain couples TRBV7-2 to TRBJ2-7, with 9 bases lining up with TRBD1. V dropped 6 bases and J dropped 5; count of bases not matched to a gene: 11. The germline V gene has CDR1 SGHTA and CDR2 FQGNSA. This CDR3 region has 15 residues. The CDR3 protein is CASSPTRDRVHEQYF. CDR3 in DNA: TGTGCCAGCAGTCCAACCCGGGACAGGGTCCACGAGCAGTACTTC. Using reference TRBV7-2 and TRBJ2-7 for the parts outside the CDR3, the full variable domain is GAGVSQSPSNKVTEKGKDVELRCDPISGHTALYWYRQSLGQGLEFLIYFQGNSAPDKSGLPSDRFSAERTGGSVSTLTIQRTQQEDSAVYLCASSPTRDRVHEQYFGPGTRLTVT.

This clonotype was seen repeatedly, ten times or more. The genes are TRBV18 and TRBJ2-5, with D possibly matching TRBD1 (5 bases). Germline CDR1 reads KGHSH; CDR2 reads LQKENI. V lost 1 base and J 2 bases, leaving 5 bases between the germline ends. The CDR3 has 13 amino acids. The CDR3: CASSPRQQETQYF. The CDR3, as DNA: TGTGCCAGCTCACCACGACAGCAAGAGACCCAGTACTTC.

The chain couples TRBV10-3 to TRBJ2-5; unclear D gene. The germline CDR1 and CDR2 sequences are ENHRY and SYGVKD. V lost 3 bases to trimming and J lost 0 bases, with 8 bases between them. The CDR3 runs 14 residues. The CDR3 region is CAISDAENQETQYF. In DNA form, the CDR3 reads TGTGCCATCAGTGACGCGGAGAACCAAGAGACCCAGTACTTC.